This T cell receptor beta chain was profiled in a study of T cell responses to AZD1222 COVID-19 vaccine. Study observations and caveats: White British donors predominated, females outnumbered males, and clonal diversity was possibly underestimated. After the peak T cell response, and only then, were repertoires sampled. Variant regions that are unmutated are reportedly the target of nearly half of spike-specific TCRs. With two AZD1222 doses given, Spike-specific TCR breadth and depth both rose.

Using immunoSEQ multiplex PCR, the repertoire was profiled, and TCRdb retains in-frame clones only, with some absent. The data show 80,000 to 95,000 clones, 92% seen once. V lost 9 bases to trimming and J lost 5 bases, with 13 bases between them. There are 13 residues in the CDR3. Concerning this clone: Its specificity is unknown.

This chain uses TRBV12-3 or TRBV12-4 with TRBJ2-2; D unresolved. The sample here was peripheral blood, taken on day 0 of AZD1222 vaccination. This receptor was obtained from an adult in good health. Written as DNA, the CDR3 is TGTGCCAGTAACTTTTGGGGAACCGGGGAGCTGTTTTTT. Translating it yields CASNFWGTGELFF.